This entry is about one TCR beta chain. Its antigen is not identified. Germline V CDR1 and CDR2: KGHSH, LQKENI. Trimming took 1 base from V and 10 from J, leaving 8 bases between them. This CDR3 is 12 amino acids long. These data belong to a study of cytomegalovirus exposure and HLA in healthy donors. The overall study: Membership in the Caucasian-associated ancestry cluster was found for about 84% of nearly 400 genotyped donors. General study results and limits: Clonal expansion, a later analysis showed, was greater in HLA-associated TCR beta chains than in equally common others. Researchers reported in a later analysis that common viral pathogens appeared linked to several top clusters.

The PCR ran on 60 Vbeta and 13 Jbeta primers. The repertoire was sequenced with immunoSEQ multiplex PCR; TCRdb's copy has only in-frame clones and lacks some. The sample consists of 150,000 to 200,000 clones, more than 75% of them appearing once. Healthy bone marrow donors supplied every sample. This sequence was found in a woman aged 45-59 years in good health and CMV-seropositive. The material sequenced was PBMCs. V and J are TRBV18 and TRBJ2-1; a weak D match, TRBD2 (5 bases). Here the CDR3 reads CASSPRRGEQFF. The CDR3 DNA reads as TGTGCCAGCTCACCACGGCGCGGGGAGCAGTTCTTC. The whole variable domain, remainder taken from reference TRBV18 and TRBJ2-1, is NAGVMQNPRHLVRRRGQEARLRCSPMKGHSHVYWYRQLPEEGLKFMVYLQKENIIDESGMPKERFSAEFPKEGPSILRIQQVVRGDSAAYFCASSPRRGEQFFGPGTRLTVL.